This is a list of T cell receptor beta chains from one sample in a study of Siglec-9 on CD8 T cells in melanoma. Method: immunoSEQ multiplex PCR; TCRdb's copy keeps in-frame clones and lacks some. The sample carries approximately 35,000 clones, approximately 83% recorded once. Material for sequencing was Siglec-9- CD8+ T cells sorted from blood. The receptors shown here come from a human donor in good health. Each CDR3 is given without its conserved first and last residue.

v_gene: TRBV27; j_gene: TRBJ2-7; CDR3aa: ASSLMGQGAGGQY
v_gene: TRBV11-2; j_gene: TRBJ2-7; CDR3aa: ASSLEATGTYEQY
v_gene: TRBV5-1; j_gene: TRBJ2-3; CDR3aa: ASSLGLGTGADTQY
v_gene: TRBV7-7; j_gene: TRBJ2-1; CDR3aa: ASSLYPPGRMSSYNEQF
v_gene: TRBV9; j_gene: TRBJ1-3; CDR3aa: ASSPVGGPFSGNTIY
v_gene: TRBV6-1; j_gene: TRBJ1-1; CDR3aa: ASSETGLSAEAF
v_gene: TRBV27; j_gene: TRBJ2-1; CDR3aa: ASSLGLAGGDEQF
v_gene: TRBV19; j_gene: TRBJ2-7; CDR3aa: ASSIGYGTPRYEQY
v_gene: TRBV5-1; j_gene: TRBJ1-1; CDR3aa: ASSPDGGNTEAF
v_gene: TRBV5-5; j_gene: TRBJ1-5; CDR3aa: ASSLWGEQPQH
v_gene: TRBV29-1; j_gene: TRBJ1-1; CDR3aa: SVVGPENTEAF
v_gene: TRBV19; j_gene: TRBJ2-2; CDR3aa: ASMRGFGYAPTGELF
v_gene: TRBV19; j_gene: TRBJ1-2; CDR3aa: ASSPRTGTAYGYT
v_gene: TRBV7-9; j_gene: TRBJ2-7; CDR3aa: ASSLVGQGAYEQY
v_gene: TRBV4-1; j_gene: TRBJ2-2; CDR3aa: ASSQDSLATGELF
v_gene: TRBV6-4; j_gene: TRBJ2-3; CDR3aa: ASSWGPEADTQY
v_gene: TRBV6-4; j_gene: TRBJ2-1; CDR3aa: ASSLAGGNNEQF
v_gene: TRBV7-9; j_gene: TRBJ1-2; CDR3aa: ASSLAVRQSTNYGYT
v_gene: TRBV7-3; j_gene: TRBJ2-1; CDR3aa: ASSFGGHNEQF
v_gene: TRBV11-2; j_gene: TRBJ2-7; CDR3aa: ASSQLRYEQY
v_gene: TRBV11-2; j_gene: TRBJ2-1; CDR3aa: ASSLGVKDRTYNEQF
v_gene: TRBV7-9; j_gene: TRBJ1-2; CDR3aa: ASSLEPGRGYT
v_gene: TRBV6-4; j_gene: TRBJ2-2; CDR3aa: ASSELPRQGNTGELF
v_gene: TRBV5-5; j_gene: TRBJ2-7; CDR3aa: ASSWEGSSSYEQY
v_gene: TRBV28; j_gene: TRBJ2-7; CDR3aa: ASSYEGSEWYEQY
v_gene: TRBV5-1; j_gene: TRBJ1-2; CDR3aa: ASSSTENYGYT
v_gene: TRBV7-9; j_gene: TRBJ2-7; CDR3aa: ASSSSIRAGSSYEQY